The rows below give T cell receptor beta chains drawn from one sample of a study of blood T cell repertoires in COVID-19. Clones were read by immunoSEQ multiplex PCR, and TCRdb kept only the in-frame ones, dropping some. Found here are some 150,000 clones, roughly three quarters of them singletons; the top ten hold over 8.5%. Sample: peripheral blood. These receptors were taken from a man aged 50 to 60 with active or convalescent COVID-19. CDR3s include the opening cysteine and the closing phenylalanine or tryptophan. Fields, in order: V gene, CDR3 protein.

TRBV10-3 | CAITRDSSLNTEAFF
TRBV11-3 | CASSRGEDTSDTQYF
TRBV7-2 | CASSALLALSTQYF
TRBV9 | CASSDGTGQERGEQFF
TRBV5-1 | CASSLGGPPDSPLHF
TRBV9 | CASSVQSGTGLYNEQFF
TRBV7-2 | CASSRERALYNEQFF
TRBV5-6 | CASSLGTSGLGNEQFF
TRBV7-9 | CASSSRGGGPSYEQYF
TRBV7-6 | CASSLTGVSGANVLTF
TRBV7-9 | CASSLTTFHEQYF
TRBV27 | CASSLSGVSGYTF
TRBV24-1 | CATSDLNGEGNIQYF
TRBV10-3 | CATRDAPGQELEAFF
TRBV3-1/TRBV3-2 | CASSPPGHLNTEAFF
TRBV20-1 | CSAQHSYEQYF
TRBV29-1 | CSVVAGGSQETQYF
TRBV19 | CASRSAVRTSTDTQYF
TRBV19 | CASSMTGPSYEQYF
TRBV6-5 | CASNWAGVTDTQYF
TRBV27 | CASSLGGRGRLQYF
TRBV27 | CASSLMTGLNTGELFF
TRBV28 | CASRSPTGGTYNEQFF
TRBV13 | CASSLGSGHTEAFF
TRBV6-5 | CASRFDRSSNEKLFF
TRBV7-3 | CASSLLAGEAGELFF
TRBV5-1 | CASSFPDGADEKLFF
TRBV5-1 | CASRSGPSYEQYF
TRBV28 | CASSPSPRGAAYNEQFF
TRBV2 | CASSALQGKGQETQYF
TRBV27 | CASRGLAGGLEQFF
TRBV6-4 | CASSDSAGGFYGYTF
TRBV12-3/TRBV12-4 | CASSWTSGNEQFF
TRBV7-8 | CASSVEGLHYGYTF
TRBV4-1 | CASSLVFNQPQHF
TRBV5-8 | CASSLAWSPGNHEQYF
TRBV24-1 | CATSDVGRYGYTF
TRBV2 | CASSVQVETQYF
TRBV15 | CATSRDPTGVTGELFF
TRBV27 | CAVRGPNTEAFF
TRBV10-3 | CAISSQGRGYTF
TRBV7-6 | CASSYRVGEGPVGRDPGELFF
TRBV11-3 | CASSQRGTHSGANVLTF
TRBV30 | CAWSVHKETQYF
TRBV6-5 | CASSYSGPAYGYTF
TRBV24-1 | CATSGDSNSNQPQHF
TRBV5-1 | CASSLTGGPYNEQFF
TRBV28 | CASSPGGADPETQYF
TRBV7-6 | CASSPPQGALYEQYF